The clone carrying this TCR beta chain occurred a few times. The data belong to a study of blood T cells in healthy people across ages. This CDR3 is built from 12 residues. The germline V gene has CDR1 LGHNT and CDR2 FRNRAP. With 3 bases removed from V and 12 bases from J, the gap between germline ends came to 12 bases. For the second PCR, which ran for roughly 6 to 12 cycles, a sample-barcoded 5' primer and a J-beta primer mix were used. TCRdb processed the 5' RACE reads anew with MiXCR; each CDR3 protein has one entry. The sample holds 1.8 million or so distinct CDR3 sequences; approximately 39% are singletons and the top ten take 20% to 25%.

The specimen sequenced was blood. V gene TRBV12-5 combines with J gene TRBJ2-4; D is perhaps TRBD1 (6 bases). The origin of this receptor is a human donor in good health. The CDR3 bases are TGTGCTAGTGGTTTATCCGGGACACCTCAGTACTTC. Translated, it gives CASGLSGTPQYF.